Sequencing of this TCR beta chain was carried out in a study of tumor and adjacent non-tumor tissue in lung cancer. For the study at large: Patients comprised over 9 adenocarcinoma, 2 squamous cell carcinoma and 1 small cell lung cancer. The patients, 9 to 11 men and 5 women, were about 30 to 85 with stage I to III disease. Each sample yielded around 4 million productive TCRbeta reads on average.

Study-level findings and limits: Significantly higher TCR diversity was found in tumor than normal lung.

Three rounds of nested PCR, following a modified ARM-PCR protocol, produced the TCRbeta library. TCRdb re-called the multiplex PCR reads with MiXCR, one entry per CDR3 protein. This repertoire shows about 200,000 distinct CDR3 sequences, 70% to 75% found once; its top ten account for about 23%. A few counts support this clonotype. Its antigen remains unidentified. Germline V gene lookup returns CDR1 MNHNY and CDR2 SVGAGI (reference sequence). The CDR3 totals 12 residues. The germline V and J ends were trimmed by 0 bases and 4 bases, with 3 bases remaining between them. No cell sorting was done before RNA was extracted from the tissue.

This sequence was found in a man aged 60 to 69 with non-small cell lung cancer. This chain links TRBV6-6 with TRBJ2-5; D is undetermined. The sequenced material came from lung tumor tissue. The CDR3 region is CASSYSTETQYF. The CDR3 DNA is TGTGCCAGCAGTTACTCGACAGAGACCCAGTACTTC.